This T cell receptor (beta chain) stems from a study of response to subunit inactivated influenza vaccine. Study results and limitations: Only a handful of new T cells, the authors suggested, are recruited with each seasonal influenza vaccination.

TCRdb redid the calling of the RT-PCR reads with MiXCR, one entry per CDR3 protein. The table records 650,000 to 700,000 distinct CDR3 sequences, 15% to 18% of them present only once. A remark on this clonotype: Its matching antigen is unknown.

The CDR3 spans 15 residues. CDR1 and CDR2 (germline): MNHEY, SVGEGT. Trimming pared 7 bases from V and 0 bases from J, leaving 12 bases between. The sequencing used PBMCs from blood, collected about 12 days after vaccination. The chain joins TRBV6-2 or TRBV6-3 to TRBJ2-2; unclear D gene. This TCR was sampled from a man aged 50-59 years who received an inactivated influenza vaccine. The CDR3 sequence: CASISGLTNTGELFF. The CDR3 nucleotides read TGTGCCAGCATATCGGGCCTAACGAACACCGGGGAGCTGTTTTTT.